This T cell receptor (beta chain) was profiled in a study of blood T cells in healthy people across ages. Points from the study as a whole: Investigators viewed diversity estimates from one million T cells as underestimates, the study reported.

This clonotype was observed a few times. Its antigen is unidentified. This CDR3 is 16 amino acids long. V dropped 6 bases and J dropped 1 base, with 19 bases sitting between them. The germline V gene has CDR1 SGHRS and CDR2 YFSETQ. A second PCR, run for roughly 7 to 11 cycles, used a sample-barcoded 5' primer plus a J-beta primer mix. TCRdb reanalysed the 5' RACE reads using MiXCR and keeps one entry per CDR3 protein. Of 1.5 million to 2 million distinct CDR3 sequences in the sample, around 36% were seen once. The sample consisted of blood. The receptor was isolated from a woman in her twenties or thirties in good health. The chain uses TRBV5-1 and TRBJ2-5; D might be TRBD1 (5 bases). The CDR3 here is CASKVGSGFVQETQYF. In DNA, the CDR3 is TGCGCCAGCAAGGTTGGGTCAGGGTTCGTCCAAGAGACCCAGTACTTC.